A single sample is the source of the 12 T cell receptor beta chains below, sequenced in a study of T-cell reconstitution after alpha-beta-depleted transplantation in children. TCRbeta library preparation incorporated unique molecular identifiers. TCRdb reprocessed the PCR reads with MiXCR, giving one entry per CDR3 protein. The data contain about 980,000 distinct CDR3 sequences, about 29% of them singletons. The source material was PBMCs, mostly from graft donor cells, sampled 360 days after TCRalphabeta/CD19-depleted stem cell transplant. The source of these receptors is a boy under two years old who had a stem cell transplant for SCID, so the T cells may come from the graft donor.

The J gene is TRBJ2-2, the V gene TRBV7-9, with 7 bases that match TRBD1. CDR3 length equals 15 residues. Germline values: CDR1 SEHNR, CDR2 FQNEAQ (reference sequence). The V gene end was trimmed by 5 bases and the J gene end by 4 bases; junction bases not matched to a gene: 7. The CDR3 bases are TGTGCCAGCAGCGCTAGGACAGGTCTCACCGGGGAGCTGTTTTTT. This gives the protein CASSARTGLTGELFF.

In this sample, this clonotype turned up a few times. The chain employs TRBV9 and TRBJ2-1, with D perhaps being TRBD1 or TRBD2 (5 bases each). The CDR3 loop spans 15 amino acids. Per germline, CDR1 SGDLS and CDR2 YYNGEE. V was trimmed by 4 bases and J by 5 bases, leaving 16 bases between them. The CDR3 spells CASSPPWQGDNEQFF. The DNA for the CDR3 is TGTGCCAGCAGCCCCCCTTGGCAGGGAGACAATGAGCAGTTCTTC.

This chain connects TRBV12-3 or TRBV12-4 to TRBJ1-1; D is possibly TRBD1 (5 bases). The CDR3 runs 15 residues. The V end lost 6 bases, the J end lost 0 bases, and 14 bases lay between the germline ends. The CDR3, as DNA: TGTGCCAGCAGCCCTCGGGACCCCATGAACACTGAAGCTTTCTTT. Translated: CASSPRDPMNTEAFF.

This clonotype was seen a handful of times. The CDR3 DNA is TGCGCCAGCAGTAGGGACCCAGCAGATACGCAGTATTTT. Translating it yields CASSRDPADTQYF. V usage is TRBV5-1 and J usage is TRBJ2-3; D may be TRBD1 or TRBD2 (5 bases each). The CDR3 loop spans 13 amino acids. V was shortened by 5 bases and J by 4 bases, with 11 bases between the two germline ends. The germline gives CDR1 SGHRS, CDR2 YFSETQ.

This clonotype was seen a few times. The chain uses TRBV29-1 and TRBJ2-2; D unresolved. V lost 1 base and J 6 bases, leaving 6 bases between the germline ends. There are 12 residues in the CDR3. Looked up from germline, CDR1 is SQVTM and CDR2 is ANQGSEA. The CDR3 here is CSVEGYPGELFF. In nucleotides, the CDR3 is TGCAGCGTTGAAGGTTACCCCGGGGAGCTGTTTTTT.

Only a few counts were recorded for this clonotype. CDR3 protein: CASSQAWIAPGNYNEQFF. CDR3 sequence (DNA): TGTGCCAGCAGCCAAGCTTGGATAGCCCCCGGTAACTACAATGAGCAGTTCTTC. The chain is built from TRBV3-1 and TRBJ2-1; D not certain. This CDR3 has 18 residues. Trimming took 1 base from V and 3 from J, leaving 19 bases between them. Germline V gives CDR1 LGHDT, CDR2 YNNKEL (reference sequence).

This chain connects TRBV5-1 to TRBJ2-3, with unresolved D. Trimming cost V 2 bases and J 3 bases, with 13 bases left between them. CDR1 and CDR2 (germline): SGHRS, YFSETQ. The length of the CDR3 is 15 residues. CDR3 nucleotides: TGCGCCAGCAGCTTCCATGCGACAACGACAGATACGCAGTATTTT. Amino acids: CASSFHATTTDTQYF.

This clonotype was observed once. The chain has TRBV6-2 or TRBV6-3 and TRBJ1-1, with 8 bases that match TRBD1. From germline, CDR1 is MNHEY and CDR2 SVGEGT. The trim removed 8 bases at V and 8 bases at J, leaving 31 bases unmatched. The CDR3 is made up of 20 amino acids. CDR3 bases: TGTGCCAGCGGAAAACATGATATTCGGACAGGGTTCGCGGGTAGGCTCGAAGCTTTCTTT. Amino acids: CASGKHDIRTGFAGRLEAFF.

This chain uses TRBV6-5 with TRBJ2-2; 8 bases agree with TRBD1. The CDR3 length is 15 residues. Germline V gene lookup returns CDR1 MNHEY and CDR2 SVGAGI. Trimming cost V 2 bases and J 5 bases; bases outside gene matches: 4. As DNA, the CDR3 is TGTGCCAGCAGTTACCGTACAGGGGGAACCGGGGAGCTGTTTTTT. It yields the protein CASSYRTGGTGELFF.

V usage is TRBV6-1 and J usage is TRBJ1-3; D uncertain. Germline-derived CDR1 and CDR2 are MNHNS and SASEGT. V lost 6 bases and J 6 bases, leaving 18 bases between the germline ends. CDR3 length: 15 residues. Here the CDR3 reads CASSTGVQPANTIYF. CDR3 DNA: TGTGCCAGCAGCACCGGAGTACAGCCCGCAAACACCATATATTTT.

This clonotype turned up a few times. This chain connects TRBV20-1 to TRBJ2-7; D is unresolved. V lost 3 bases to trimming and J lost 5 bases, with 11 bases between them. Germline CDR1 reads DFQATT; CDR2 reads SNEGSKA (reference sequence). The CDR3 runs to 12 residues. The CDR3 loop reads CSASAPKNEQYF. The CDR3 DNA follows: TGCAGTGCTAGCGCCCCGAAGAACGAGCAGTACTTC.

In its sample, this clonotype was seen a few times. The genes are TRBV5-1 and TRBJ1-1; D unresolved. Germline loops: CDR1 SGHRS, CDR2 YFSETQ. V lost 2 bases, J lost 5 bases, and 13 bases lay in between. This CDR3 is 14 amino acids long. The CDR3 is CASSFRERRTEAFF. The CDR3 DNA is TGCGCCAGCAGCTTTAGGGAGAGGCGTACTGAAGCTTTCTTT. Complete variable domain (other parts from reference TRBV5-1 and TRBJ1-1): KAGVTQTPRYLIKTRGQQVTLSCSPISGHRSVSWYQQTPGQGLQFLFEYFSETQRNKGNFPGRFSGRQFSNSRSEMNVSTLELGDSALYLCASSFRERRTEAFFGQGTRLTVV.